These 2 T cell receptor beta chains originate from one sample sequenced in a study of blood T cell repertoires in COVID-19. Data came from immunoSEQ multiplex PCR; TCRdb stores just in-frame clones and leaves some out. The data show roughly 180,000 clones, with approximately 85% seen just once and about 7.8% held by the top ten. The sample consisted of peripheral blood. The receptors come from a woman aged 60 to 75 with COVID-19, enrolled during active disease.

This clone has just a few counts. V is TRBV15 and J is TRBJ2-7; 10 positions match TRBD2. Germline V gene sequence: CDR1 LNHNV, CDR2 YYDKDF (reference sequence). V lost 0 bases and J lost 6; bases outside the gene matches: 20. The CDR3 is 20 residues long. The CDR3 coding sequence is TGTGCCACCAGCAGAGATCCCTTGGCGACTAGCGGGCGTGCCCGCATCGAGCAGTACTTC. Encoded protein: CATSRDPLATSGRARIEQYF.

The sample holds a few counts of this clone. The CDR3 loop is CASSDDRNSPLHF. The CDR3 nucleotides read TGCGCCAGCAGTGACGATCGGAATTCACCCCTCCACTTT. The J gene is TRBJ1-6, the V gene TRBV10-1; D is ambiguous. The CDR3 covers 13 residues. Germline V gene sequence: CDR1 WNHNN, CDR2 SYGVQD (reference sequence). The V end lost 3 bases, the J end lost 7 bases, and 7 bases lay between the germline ends.